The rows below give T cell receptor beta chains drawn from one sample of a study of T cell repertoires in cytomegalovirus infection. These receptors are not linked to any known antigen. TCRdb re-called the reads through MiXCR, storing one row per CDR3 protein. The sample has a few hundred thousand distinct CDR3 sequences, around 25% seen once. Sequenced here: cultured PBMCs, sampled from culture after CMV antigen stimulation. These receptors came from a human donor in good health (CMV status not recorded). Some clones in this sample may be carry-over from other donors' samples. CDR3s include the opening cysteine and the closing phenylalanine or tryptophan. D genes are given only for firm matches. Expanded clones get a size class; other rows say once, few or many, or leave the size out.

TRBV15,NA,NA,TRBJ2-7,TGTGCCACCAGCGGAGGGTCGGCCGCATCCTACGAGCAGTACTTC,CATSGGSAASYEQYF
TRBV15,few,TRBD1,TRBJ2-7,TGTGCCACCAGCAGAGAGACGGCAGGGGGTGTCGACGAGCAGTACTTC,CATSRETAGGVDEQYF
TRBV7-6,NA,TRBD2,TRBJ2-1,TGTGCCAGCAGCGAAGGACTAGCGTTGAGCTCCTACAATGAGCAGTTCTTC,CASSEGLALSSYNEQFF
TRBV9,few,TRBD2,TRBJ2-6,TGTGCCAGCAGCGTAGGCCAACTAGCGGACTCTGGGGCCAACGTCCTGACTTTC,CASSVGQLADSGANVLTF
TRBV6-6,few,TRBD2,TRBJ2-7,TGTGCCAGCGAGGGACTAGCGGGAGCCAACGAGCAGTACTTC,CASEGLAGANEQYF
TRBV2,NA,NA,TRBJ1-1,TGTGCCAGCAGTGAAGAGGGAGTGGACGATTTCTTT,CASSEEGVDDFF
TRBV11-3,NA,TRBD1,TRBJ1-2,TGTGCCAGCAGCACAGGGGGCCCGGCGTATGGCTACACCTTC,CASSTGGPAYGYTF
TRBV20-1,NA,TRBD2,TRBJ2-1,TGCAGTGCGTCGACTAGCGGGATAGGTTACAATGAGCAGTTCTTC,CSASTSGIGYNEQFF
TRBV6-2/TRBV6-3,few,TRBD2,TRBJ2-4,TGTGCCAGCAGGAGAGCGGGAGGAGCCAAAAACATTCAGTACTTC,CASRRAGGAKNIQYF
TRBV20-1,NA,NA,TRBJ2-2,TGCAGTGCTAGAGATCCGAACGGGGAGCTGTTTTTT,CSARDPNGELFF
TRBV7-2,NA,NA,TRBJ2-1,TGTGCCAGCAGCTTAGCTGTACGACTTTTAAATAGCTCCTACAATGAGCAGTTCTTC,CASSLAVRLLNSSYNEQFF
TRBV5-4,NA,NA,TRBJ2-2,TGTGCCAGCAGCATGATTGACAGGCTGGGCGGGGAGCTGTTTTTT,CASSMIDRLGGELFF
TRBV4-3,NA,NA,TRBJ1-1,TGCGCCAGCAGCCAAGATCTTACCCTGATCGGCGCTGAAGCTTTCTTT,CASSQDLTLIGAEAFF
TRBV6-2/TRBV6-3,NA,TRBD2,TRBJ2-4,TGTGCCAGCAGTTACCCAGTAGCGGGGCTGAAAAACATTCAGTACTTC,CASSYPVAGLKNIQYF
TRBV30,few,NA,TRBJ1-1,TGTGCCTGGAGAATGAACACTGAAGCTTTCTTT,CAWRMNTEAFF
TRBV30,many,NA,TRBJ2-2,TGTGCCTGGAGTGATCTAGCGCTTAACACCGGGGAGCTGTTTTTT,CAWSDLALNTGELFF
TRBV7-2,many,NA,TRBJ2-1,TGTGCCAGCAGGATGACAACCTACAATGAGCAGTTCTTC,CASRMTTYNEQFF
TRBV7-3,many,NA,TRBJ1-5,TGTGCCAGCAGCTTAGGGTTGAGGCAGGTCCGGAATCAGCCCCAGCATTTT,CASSLGLRQVRNQPQHF
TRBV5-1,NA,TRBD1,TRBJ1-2,TGCGCCAGCAGCAATCCGGGACAGGAGTACTATGGCTACACCTTC,CASSNPGQEYYGYTF
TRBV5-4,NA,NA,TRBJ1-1,TGTGCCAGCAGCTTCAAAGGTGGGGCTGAAGCTTTCTTT,CASSFKGGAEAFF
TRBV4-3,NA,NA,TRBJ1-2,TGCGCCAGCAGCCAAAGGCCAGGGCGATTGTCTGATGGCTACACCTTC,CASSQRPGRLSDGYTF
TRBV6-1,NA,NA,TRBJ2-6,TGTGCCAGCAGTAGGGGCAGGGCCAACGTCCTGACTTTC,CASSRGRANVLTF
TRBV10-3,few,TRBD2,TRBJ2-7,TGTGCCATCAGTGAGTCGAGTTCTAGCGGCCGCTACGAGCAGTACTTC,CAISESSSSGRYEQYF